Described below is a single T cell receptor beta chain sequence and its context. Its antigen is not known. The V end was cut by 5 bases, the J end by 8 bases, with 21 bases between. Germline V gene sequence: CDR1 SGHVS, CDR2 FNYEAQ. The CDR3 consists of 15 residues. The sample comes from a study of CD39 and CD103 CD8 tumor-infiltrating T cells. Clones were sequenced by immunoSEQ multiplex PCR, and TCRdb holds only the in-frame ones, with some missing. Of about 15,000 clones listed, about 90% were seen once; the top ten hold about 4.5%. At sample collection, these patients were off therapy. Study findings and constraints: DP CD8 TILs appeared more oligoclonal than DN and SP CD8 TILs and blood memory CD8 T cells.

This TCR was recovered from a human donor with head and neck squamous cell carcinoma. The chain uses TRBV7-6 and TRBJ1-2; tentative D call: TRBD1 (5 bases). The sequenced sample consisted of CD8+ T cells sorted from blood. Indicated subset: total memory CD8 T cells (CD45RA-CCR7+/-) from blood or uninvolved lymph node. CDR3 DNA sequence: TGTGCCAGCAGCGCAGCGGGGGGAGCTGGCGAGGGCTACACCTTC. Its protein is CASSAAGGAGEGYTF.